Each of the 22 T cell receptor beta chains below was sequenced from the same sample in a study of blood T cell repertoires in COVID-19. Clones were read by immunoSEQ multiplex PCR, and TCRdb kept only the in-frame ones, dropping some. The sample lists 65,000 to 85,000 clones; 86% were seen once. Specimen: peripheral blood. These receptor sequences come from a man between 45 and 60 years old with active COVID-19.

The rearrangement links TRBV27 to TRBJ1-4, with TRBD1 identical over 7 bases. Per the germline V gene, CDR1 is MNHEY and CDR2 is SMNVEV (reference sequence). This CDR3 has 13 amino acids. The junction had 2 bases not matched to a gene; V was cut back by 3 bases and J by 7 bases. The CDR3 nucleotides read TGTGCCAGCAGTTTCCGACAGGGTGAAAAACTGTTTTTT. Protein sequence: CASSFRQGEKLFF. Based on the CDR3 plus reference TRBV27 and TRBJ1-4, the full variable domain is EAQVTQNPRYLITVTGKKLTVTCSQNMNHEYMSWYRQDPGLGLRQIYYSMNVEVTDKGDVPEGYKVSRKEKRNFPLILESPSPNQTSLYFCASSFRQGEKLFFGSGTQLSVL.

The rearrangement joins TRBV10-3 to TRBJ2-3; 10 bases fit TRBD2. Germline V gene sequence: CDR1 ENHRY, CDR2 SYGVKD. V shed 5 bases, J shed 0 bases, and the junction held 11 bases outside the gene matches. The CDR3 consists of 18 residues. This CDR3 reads CAISTTSGGARSTDTQYF. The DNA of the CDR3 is TGTGCCATCAGTACAACGAGCGGGGGGGCAAGAAGCACAGATACGCAGTATTTT.

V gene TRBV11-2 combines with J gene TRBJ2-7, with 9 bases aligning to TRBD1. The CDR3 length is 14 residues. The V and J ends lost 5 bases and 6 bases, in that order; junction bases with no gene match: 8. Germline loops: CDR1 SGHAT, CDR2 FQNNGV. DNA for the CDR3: TGTGCCAGCAGCCCCCGGACAGGGGCTTTCGAGCAGTACTTC. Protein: CASSPRTGAFEQYF.

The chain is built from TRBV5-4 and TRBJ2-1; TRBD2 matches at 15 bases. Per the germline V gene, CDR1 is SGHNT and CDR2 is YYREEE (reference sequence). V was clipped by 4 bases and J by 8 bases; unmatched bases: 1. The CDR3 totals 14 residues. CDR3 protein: CASSRTSGRDEQFF. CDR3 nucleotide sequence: TGTGCCAGCAGCCGGACTAGCGGGAGGGATGAGCAGTTCTTC.

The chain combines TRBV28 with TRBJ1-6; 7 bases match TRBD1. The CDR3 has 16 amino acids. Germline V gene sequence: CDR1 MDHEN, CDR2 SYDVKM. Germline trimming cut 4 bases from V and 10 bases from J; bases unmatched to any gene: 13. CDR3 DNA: TGTGCCAGCAGTTCCCCGACAGGGACTTCTGGATCACCCCTCCACTTT. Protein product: CASSSPTGTSGSPLHF.

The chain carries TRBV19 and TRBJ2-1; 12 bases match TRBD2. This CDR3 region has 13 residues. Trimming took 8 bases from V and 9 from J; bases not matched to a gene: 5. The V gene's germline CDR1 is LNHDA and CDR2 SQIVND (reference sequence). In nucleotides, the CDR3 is TGTGCCAGTCGGACTAGCGGGGTAGGTGAGCAGTTCTTC. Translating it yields CASRTSGVGEQFF.

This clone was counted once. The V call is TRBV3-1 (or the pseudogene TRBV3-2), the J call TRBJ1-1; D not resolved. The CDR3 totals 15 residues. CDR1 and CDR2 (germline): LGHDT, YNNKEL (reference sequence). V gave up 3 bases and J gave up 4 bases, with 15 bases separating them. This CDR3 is CASSQYRGEATEAFF. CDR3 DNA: TGTGCCAGCAGCCAGTATCGTGGGGAGGCCACTGAAGCTTTCTTT.

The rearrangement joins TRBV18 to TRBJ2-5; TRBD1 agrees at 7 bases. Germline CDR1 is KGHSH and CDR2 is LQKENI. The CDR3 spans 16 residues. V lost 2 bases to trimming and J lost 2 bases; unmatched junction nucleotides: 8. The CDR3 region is CASSPSGQATQETQYF. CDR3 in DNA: TGTGCCAGCTCACCATCCGGACAGGCGACTCAAGAGACCCAGTACTTC.

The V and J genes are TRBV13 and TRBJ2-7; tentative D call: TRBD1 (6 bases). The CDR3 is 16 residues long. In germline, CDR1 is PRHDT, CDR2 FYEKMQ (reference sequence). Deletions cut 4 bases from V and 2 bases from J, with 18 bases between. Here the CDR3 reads CASSSPGQLGAYEQYF. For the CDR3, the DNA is TGTGCCAGCAGCTCCCCCGGACAGCTGGGGGCCTACGAGCAGTACTTC.

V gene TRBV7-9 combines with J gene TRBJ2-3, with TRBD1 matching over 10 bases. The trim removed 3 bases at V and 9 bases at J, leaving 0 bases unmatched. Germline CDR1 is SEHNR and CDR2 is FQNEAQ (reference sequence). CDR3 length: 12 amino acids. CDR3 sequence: CASSLGQGTQYF. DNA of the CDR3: TGTGCCAGCAGCTTGGGACAGGGGACGCAGTATTTT. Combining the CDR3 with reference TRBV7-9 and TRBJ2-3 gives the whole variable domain DTGVSQNPRHKITKRGQNVTFRCDPISEHNRLYWYRQTLGQGPEFLTYFQNEAQLEKSRLLSDRFSAERPKGSFSTLEIQRTEQGDSAMYLCASSLGQGTQYFGPGTRLTVL.

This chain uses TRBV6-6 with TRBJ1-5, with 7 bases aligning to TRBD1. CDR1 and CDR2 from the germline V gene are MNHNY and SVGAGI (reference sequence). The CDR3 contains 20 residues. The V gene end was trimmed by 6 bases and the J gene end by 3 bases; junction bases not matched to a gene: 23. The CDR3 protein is CASSYPEVQGMILINQPQHF. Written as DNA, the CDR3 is TGTGCCAGCAGCTATCCCGAGGTACAGGGGATGATACTGATCAATCAGCCCCAGCATTTT.

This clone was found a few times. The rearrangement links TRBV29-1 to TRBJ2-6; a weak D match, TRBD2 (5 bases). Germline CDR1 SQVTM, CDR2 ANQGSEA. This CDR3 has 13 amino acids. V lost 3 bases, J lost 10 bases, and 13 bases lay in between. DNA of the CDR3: TGCAGCGTTGAGGCTGAGGGAGCGAACGTCCTGACTTTC. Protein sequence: CSVEAEGANVLTF.

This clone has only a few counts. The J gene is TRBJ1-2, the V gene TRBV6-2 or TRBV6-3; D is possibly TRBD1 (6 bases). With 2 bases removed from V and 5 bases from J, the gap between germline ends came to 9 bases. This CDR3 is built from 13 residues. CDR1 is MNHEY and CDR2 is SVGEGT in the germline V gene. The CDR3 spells CASSYGQRYGYTF. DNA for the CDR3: TGTGCCAGCAGTTACGGACAGAGATATGGCTACACCTTC.

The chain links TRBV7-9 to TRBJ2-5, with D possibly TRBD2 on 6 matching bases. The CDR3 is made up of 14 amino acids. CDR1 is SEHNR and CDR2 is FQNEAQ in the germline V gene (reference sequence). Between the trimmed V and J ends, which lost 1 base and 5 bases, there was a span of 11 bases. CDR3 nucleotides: TGTGCCAGCAGCTTAGGGGTTGCGGGGGAGACCCAGTACTTC. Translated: CASSLGVAGETQYF.

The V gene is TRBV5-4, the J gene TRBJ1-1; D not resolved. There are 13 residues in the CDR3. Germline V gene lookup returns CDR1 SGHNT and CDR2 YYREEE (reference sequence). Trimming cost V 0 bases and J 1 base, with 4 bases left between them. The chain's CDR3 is CASSLAGNTEAFF. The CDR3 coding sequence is TGTGCCAGCAGCTTGGCCGGGAACACTGAAGCTTTCTTT.

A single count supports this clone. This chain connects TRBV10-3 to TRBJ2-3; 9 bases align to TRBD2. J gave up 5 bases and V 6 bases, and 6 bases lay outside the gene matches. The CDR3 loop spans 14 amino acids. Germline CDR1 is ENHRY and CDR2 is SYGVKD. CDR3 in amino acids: CAISAGGPVDTQYF. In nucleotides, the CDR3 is TGTGCCATCAGCGCGGGGGGGCCTGTAGATACGCAGTATTTT.

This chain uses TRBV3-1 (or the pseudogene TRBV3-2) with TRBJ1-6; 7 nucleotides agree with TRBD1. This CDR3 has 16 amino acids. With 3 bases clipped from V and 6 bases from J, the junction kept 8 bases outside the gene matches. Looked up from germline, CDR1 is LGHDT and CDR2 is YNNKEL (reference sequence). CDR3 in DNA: TGTGCCAGCAGCCATGGTGGGACAGTCGGTAATTCACCCCTCCACTTT. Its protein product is CASSHGGTVGNSPLHF.

Here the CDR3 reads CASSLLAGQPQHF. The CDR3 region has the DNA TGTGCCAGCAGCTTGCTGGCCGGGCAGCCCCAGCATTTT. The chain recombines TRBV5-6 with TRBJ1-5; D remains unclear. CDR3 length: 13 residues. Germline V gives CDR1 SGHDT, CDR2 YYEEEE. V lost 1 base, J lost 7 bases, and 9 bases lay in between.

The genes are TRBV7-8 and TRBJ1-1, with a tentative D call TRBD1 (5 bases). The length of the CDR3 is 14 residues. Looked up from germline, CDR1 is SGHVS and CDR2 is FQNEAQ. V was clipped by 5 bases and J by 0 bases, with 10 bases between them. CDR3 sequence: CASSRRGMNTEAFF. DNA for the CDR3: TGTGCCAGCAGCCGAAGGGGCATGAACACTGAAGCTTTCTTT.

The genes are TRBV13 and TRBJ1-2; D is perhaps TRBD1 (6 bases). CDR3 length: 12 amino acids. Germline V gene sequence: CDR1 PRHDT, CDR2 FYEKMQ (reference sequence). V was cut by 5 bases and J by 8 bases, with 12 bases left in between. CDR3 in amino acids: CASSIRGEGYTF. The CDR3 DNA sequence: TGTGCCAGCAGCATCAGGGGAGAAGGCTACACCTTC.

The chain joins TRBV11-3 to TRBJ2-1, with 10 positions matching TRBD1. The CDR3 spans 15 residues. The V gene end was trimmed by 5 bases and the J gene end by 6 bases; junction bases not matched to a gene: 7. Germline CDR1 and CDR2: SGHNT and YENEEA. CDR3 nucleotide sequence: TGTGCCAGCAGCCCTCGGACAGGGGGGGCCAATGAGCAGTTCTTC. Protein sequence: CASSPRTGGANEQFF.

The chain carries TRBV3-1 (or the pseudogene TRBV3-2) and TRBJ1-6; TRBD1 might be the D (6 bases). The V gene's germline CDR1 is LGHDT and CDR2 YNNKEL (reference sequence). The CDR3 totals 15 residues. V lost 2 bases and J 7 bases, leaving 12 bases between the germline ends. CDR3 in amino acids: CASSQNRAENSPLHF. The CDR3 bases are TGTGCCAGCAGCCAAAACAGGGCAGAAAATTCACCCCTCCACTTT.